The rows below give T cell receptor beta chains drawn from one sample of a study of cytomegalovirus exposure and HLA in healthy donors. Clones were read by immunoSEQ multiplex PCR, and TCRdb kept only the in-frame ones, dropping some. The sample shows roughly 150,000 clones, approximately 91% of them seen only once. The sample taken for sequencing was PBMCs. These receptor sequences come from a man aged 18 to 29 in good health and CMV-seronegative. CDR3s include the opening cysteine and the closing phenylalanine or tryptophan. A D gene is named only where the DNA matches it firmly. Size tells how often a clone was seen (once, few, many) or the class of an expanded clone, and some rows leave it out.

CDR3nt	CDR3aa	v_gene	j_gene	d_gene	abundance
TGTGCCAGCAGCCGACTAGCGGGAGGCGGTTTAACCGGGGAGCTGTTTTTT	CASSRLAGGGLTGELFF	TRBV2	TRBJ2-2	TRBD2	-
TGTGCCAGCAGCTTAGATATCTCTGGAAACACCATATATTTT	CASSLDISGNTIYF	TRBV7-2	TRBJ1-3	-	-
TGTGCCATCAGTGGCGGGAACCAAGAGACCCAGTACTTC	CAISGGNQETQYF	TRBV10-3	TRBJ2-5	-	once
TGCGCCAGCAGCCCGGGACAGAGGTTGGACAATGAGCAGTTCTTC	CASSPGQRLDNEQFF	TRBV5-1	TRBJ2-1	TRBD1	-
TGTGCCAGCAGCTTAGCCAGGCTAGGAGGTGAGCAGTTCTTC	CASSLARLGGEQFF	TRBV5-4	TRBJ2-1	-	-
TGTGCCTGGAGTGTACTAAGGGGGGAAAAACTGTTTTTT	CAWSVLRGEKLFF	TRBV30	TRBJ1-4	-	once
TGCGCCAGCAGCTTGGATAGCGGGGGCCCTAGCACAGATACGCAGTATTTT	CASSLDSGGPSTDTQYF	TRBV5-1	TRBJ2-3	TRBD2	-
TGTGCCAGCAGCGTACAGGGGGCGAACACCGGGGAGCTGTTTTTT	CASSVQGANTGELFF	TRBV7-3	TRBJ2-2	TRBD1	-
TGTGCCAGCAGTTTAGGTAGTCCTTTCACAGATACGCAGTATTTT	CASSLGSPFTDTQYF	TRBV27	TRBJ2-3	-	-
TGTGCCAGCAGCTTAGACAGTTTCTCCTACAATGAGCAGTTCTTC	CASSLDSFSYNEQFF	TRBV7-7	TRBJ2-1	-	-
TGCGCCAGCAGCCAAGAGAGGGACAGGGGAGATACGCAGTATTTT	CASSQERDRGDTQYF	TRBV4-1	TRBJ2-3	TRBD1	-
TGTGCCAGCTCACCAGGACAGGGGGCGCCTGCTTTCTTT	CASSPGQGAPAFF	TRBV18	TRBJ1-1	TRBD1	once
TGTGCCAGCAGACCGGACAGCGCAGCTGGCTACACCTTC	CASRPDSAAGYTF	TRBV6-5	TRBJ1-2	-	-
TGTGCCAGCAGTCCCGACGGCCCGACAAAAGCTTTCTTT	CASSPDGPTKAFF	TRBV6-6	TRBJ1-1	-	-
TGTGCCAGCAGCGTAGTTGAGACAGGTATACGACGGGAGCTGTTTTTT	CASSVVETGIRRELFF	TRBV9	TRBJ2-2	-	-
TGTGCCTGGAGTGGAAGGCGAGGGTCTGAAGCTTTCTTT	CAWSGRRGSEAFF	TRBV30	TRBJ1-1	-	few
TGTGCCAGCAGCTTATATCCTAGCGGGGGCCGAACTATGTCCTACAATGAGCAGTTCTTC	CASSLYPSGGRTMSYNEQFF	TRBV7-6	TRBJ2-1	TRBD2	-
TGTGCCAGCAGTTCCCTCGGGGGAAACACCATATATTTT	CASSSLGGNTIYF	TRBV6-5	TRBJ1-3	-	-
TGTGCCAGCAGCCTAGTCGGAGTCGGGGTAACAGATACGCAGTATTTT	CASSLVGVGVTDTQYF	TRBV5-8	TRBJ2-3	-	-
TGTGCCAGCAGCCCTACAGGGAGCGGTCAGCCCCAGCATTTT	CASSPTGSGQPQHF	TRBV7-2	TRBJ1-5	-	few
TGTGCCAGCAGTTACTCGGGGAGAGGAGAAAAACTGTTTTTT	CASSYSGRGEKLFF	TRBV6-5	TRBJ1-4	-	-
TGTGCCAGCCTCCCGCGGAGCTCCTACAATGAGCAGTTCTTC	CASLPRSSYNEQFF	TRBV7-8	TRBJ2-1	-	once
TGTGCCTGGAGTTCGATTCTCGGGTTTACTGGCTACACCTTC	CAWSSILGFTGYTF	TRBV30	TRBJ1-2	-	-
TGTGCCAGCGGCGGGGGTGCCTACGAGCAGTACTTC	CASGGGAYEQYF	TRBV6-1	TRBJ2-7	TRBD2	-
TGTGCCAGCAGTTACTCGGATCGGACAGGGTATAACGAGCAGTACTTC	CASSYSDRTGYNEQYF	TRBV6-6	TRBJ2-7	TRBD1	-
TGTGCCAGCAGTGAAGGCCTAAGCAATCAGCCCCAGCATTTT	CASSEGLSNQPQHF	TRBV6-1	TRBJ1-5	-	once
TGTGCCTGGAGTGTTGGGGCGGGAGTGACGAATGAGCAGTTCTTC	CAWSVGAGVTNEQFF	TRBV30	TRBJ2-1	TRBD2	-
TGTGCCAGCAGCGTAGGACTAGCGGGGGGTTCGGAGACCCAGTACTTC	CASSVGLAGGSETQYF	TRBV9	TRBJ2-5	TRBD2	once